The 17 T cell receptor beta chains presented below share a single source sample, sequenced in a study of shared clonotypes between healthy human individuals. Profiling relied on immunoSEQ multiplex PCR, and the TCRdb table lists in-frame clones only, not all of them. The sample has a few hundred thousand clones; 60% to 80% are singletons. The sequenced sample was PBMCs. The receptor source for this set is a woman aged 40 to 55 in good health. Some clones in this sample may be carry-over from other donors' samples.

Worth noting for this clone: This may arise from a read error, as a much more abundant clone is one base away. The chain has TRBV9 and TRBJ1-4; 9 bases align to TRBD1. The CDR3 extends over 16 amino acids. The V gene's germline CDR1 is SGDLS and CDR2 YYNGEE. The CDR3 loop is CANSSHTGGGEEKLFF. The CDR3 DNA sequence: TGTGCCAACAGCTCCCACACAGGGGGCGGTGAGGAAAAACTGTTTTTT.

The V and J genes are TRBV4-2 and TRBJ1-3; 9 bases fit TRBD1. CDR3 length: 17 amino acids. Unmatched junction bases numbered 9, after V lost 2 bases and J lost 4 bases. Germline V gives CDR1 LGHNA, CDR2 YNFKEQ. The CDR3 sequence: CASSQRPGTGTGNTIYF. DNA for the CDR3: TGTGCCAGCAGCCAACGCCCTGGGACAGGGACGGGAAACACCATATATTTT.

Ten or more counts support this clone. Other DNA variants within this sample encode the same CDR3. V and J are TRBV5-6 and TRBJ1-1; D remains ambiguous. This CDR3 has 13 residues. Germline V gene sequence: CDR1 SGHDT, CDR2 YYEEEE. Trimming took off 3 bases at V and 11 bases at J, with 17 bases between the two ends. CDR3 sequence: CASSSILLSNAFF. The CDR3 bases are TGTGCCAGCAGCTCGATCCTACTGAGCAATGCTTTCTTT.

The chain recombines TRBV19 with TRBJ2-3, with TRBD1 matching over 8 bases. V was clipped by 6 bases and J by 5 bases; unmatched bases: 10. CDR3 length: 15 residues. Per the germline V gene, CDR1 is LNHDA and CDR2 is SQIVND (reference sequence). DNA of the CDR3: TGTGCCAGTAGGCTCCTCGCAGGGGGCCGAGATACGCAGTATTTT. This encodes CASRLLAGGRDTQYF.

The chain has TRBV5-1 and TRBJ1-4; D is undetermined. This CDR3 region has 15 residues. V lost 4 bases and J 7 bases, leaving 17 bases between the germline ends. CDR1 and CDR2 (germline): SGHRS, YFSETQ. CDR3 residues: CASSPDGEWGEKLFF. The CDR3 coding sequence is TGCGCCAGCAGCCCCGACGGGGAGTGGGGTGAAAAACTGTTTTTT.

The chain combines TRBV30 with TRBJ2-7; TRBD2 matches at 9 bases. Per the germline V gene, CDR1 is GTSNPN and CDR2 is SVGIG (reference sequence). Trimming at V came to 5 bases and at J to 3 bases, leaving 5 bases not matched to a gene. The CDR3 runs to 13 residues. CDR3 coding DNA: TGTGCCTGGGGAAGACTAGCGGTCTACGAGCAGTACTTC. This gives the protein CAWGRLAVYEQYF.

The V call is TRBV10-1, the J call TRBJ2-7; D is possibly TRBD2 (6 bases). The CDR3 consists of 13 residues. CDR1 and CDR2 from the germline V gene are WNHNN and SYGVQD (reference sequence). Trimming cost V 4 bases and J 0 bases, with 7 bases left between them. CDR3 sequence: CASSAGVSYEQYF. The CDR3 DNA sequence: TGCGCCAGCAGTGCGGGGGTCTCCTACGAGCAGTACTTC.

A word on this clone: A much more abundant neighbour one base away suggests this may be a read error. Other DNA variants within this sample encode the same CDR3. The J gene is TRBJ2-7, the V gene TRBV9, with a weak D call TRBD2 (6 bases). The V end lost 4 bases, the J end lost 3 bases, and 17 bases lay between the germline ends. The CDR3 has 15 residues. Germline V gives CDR1 SGDLS, CDR2 YYNGEE. The CDR3 DNA sequence: TGTGCCAGCAGCCCCGGACTGGCGGGAATCTACGAGCAGTACTTC. This encodes CASSPGLAGIYEQYF.

The DNA for the CDR3 is TGTGCCAGCACCCCGCTCGACAGGGTTGGAACAGATACGCAGTATTTT. Encoded protein: CASTPLDRVGTDTQYF. The chain combines TRBV28 with TRBJ2-3, with TRBD1 identical over 7 bases. The V gene's germline CDR1 is MDHEN and CDR2 SYDVKM. The CDR3 consists of 16 residues. The V segment lost 7 bases and the J segment 3 bases; nucleotides outside the gene matches: 13.

The gene calls are TRBV7-2 and TRBJ2-4; tentatively, D is TRBD1 or TRBD2 (5 bases each). Trimming stripped 3 bases from V and 0 bases from J, with 15 bases between. Per germline, CDR1 SGHTA and CDR2 FQGNSA. The length of the CDR3 is 17 residues. The CDR3 here is CASSLVPSGLAKNIQYF. DNA of the CDR3: TGTGCCAGCAGCTTGGTTCCCTCGGGGCTAGCCAAAAACATTCAGTACTTC. Drawing the rest from reference TRBV7-2 and TRBJ2-4, the complete variable domain is GAGVSQSPSNKVTEKGKDVELRCDPISGHTALYWYRQSLGQGLEFLIYFQGNSAPDKSGLPSDRFSAERTGGSVSTLTIQRTQQEDSAVYLCASSLVPSGLAKNIQYFGAGTRLSVL.

As concerns this clone: One base separates it from a far larger clone, so it is likely a read error. The chain uses TRBV2 and TRBJ1-3; 8 bases map to TRBD1. CDR3 length: 13 amino acids. CDR1 and CDR2 from the germline V gene are SNHLY and FYNNEI. The CDR3 loop is CASRGQAGNTVYF. The CDR3 bases are TGTGCCAGCAGGGGACAGGCTGGAAACACCGTATATTTT.

The chain has TRBV14 and TRBJ2-2; no definite D call. V lost 1 base, J lost 5 bases, and 8 bases lay in between. CDR1 is SGHDN and CDR2 is FVKESK in the germline V gene. This CDR3 spans 14 amino acids. The CDR3 nucleotides read TGTGCCAGCAGCCAAGTGGGATGGACCGGGGAGCTGTTTTTT. It codes for CASSQVGWTGELFF.

The chain uses TRBV7-2 and TRBJ2-3; tentatively, D is TRBD2 (5 bases). V lost 1 base, J lost 2 bases, and 10 bases lay in between. The CDR3 is 15 residues long. From germline, CDR1 is SGHTA and CDR2 FQGNSA. Here the CDR3 DNA reads TGTGCCAGCAGCTTAGGGGTAGCGCACACAGATACGCAGTATTTT. Its protein is CASSLGVAHTDTQYF.

The CDR3 reads CASSLGGQALGETQYF. The CDR3 region has the DNA TGCGCCAGCAGCTTAGGGGGCCAAGCCCTCGGAGAGACCCAGTACTTC. This chain uses TRBV5-1 with TRBJ2-5; 7 bases agree with TRBD1. The CDR3 totals 16 residues. J was trimmed by 4 bases and V by 2 bases; bases with no gene match: 11. Germline V CDR1 and CDR2: SGHRS, YFSETQ.

The V gene is TRBV4-1, the J gene TRBJ2-3, with D perhaps TRBD1 (6 bases). The CDR3 totals 16 residues. The V gene lost 1 base and the J gene lost 3 bases, with 14 bases spanning the gap. Germline lookup yields CDR1 MGHRA and CDR2 YSYEKL. Written as DNA, the CDR3 is TGCGCCAGCAGCCAAGTAACAGGGAGAGATACAGATACGCAGTATTTT. This codes for CASSQVTGRDTDTQYF.

The chain has TRBV18 and TRBJ1-3, with 8 bases identical to TRBD1. Germline lookup yields CDR1 KGHSH and CDR2 LQKENI. V lost 2 bases and J lost 3; bases outside the gene matches: 3. The CDR3 is 15 amino acids. The chain's CDR3 is CASSPGQGGGNTIYF. The CDR3 coding sequence is TGTGCCAGCTCACCAGGACAGGGCGGTGGAAACACCATATATTTT.

This sequence joins TRBV4-3 and TRBJ2-4; 7 nucleotides align to TRBD2. The CDR3 has 20 amino acids. The V and J ends lost 4 bases and 0 bases, in that order; junction bases with no gene match: 18. The V gene's germline CDR1 is LGHNA and CDR2 YSLEER. The CDR3, as DNA: TGCGCCAGCAGCCCCTTCCCTATGCGGGAGAGTCCGATAGCCAAAAACATTCAGTACTTC. It codes for CASSPFPMRESPIAKNIQYF.